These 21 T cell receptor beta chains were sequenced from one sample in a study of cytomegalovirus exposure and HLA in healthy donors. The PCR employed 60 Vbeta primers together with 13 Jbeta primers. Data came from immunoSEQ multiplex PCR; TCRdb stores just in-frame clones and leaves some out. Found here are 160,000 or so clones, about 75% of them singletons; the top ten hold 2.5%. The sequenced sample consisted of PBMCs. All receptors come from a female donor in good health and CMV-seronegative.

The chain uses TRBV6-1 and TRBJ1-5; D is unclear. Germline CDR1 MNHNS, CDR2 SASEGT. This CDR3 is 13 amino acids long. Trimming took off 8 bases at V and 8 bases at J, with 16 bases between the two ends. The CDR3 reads CASEREGGKPQHF. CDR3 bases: TGTGCCAGCGAAAGGGAGGGTGGGAAGCCCCAGCATTTT.

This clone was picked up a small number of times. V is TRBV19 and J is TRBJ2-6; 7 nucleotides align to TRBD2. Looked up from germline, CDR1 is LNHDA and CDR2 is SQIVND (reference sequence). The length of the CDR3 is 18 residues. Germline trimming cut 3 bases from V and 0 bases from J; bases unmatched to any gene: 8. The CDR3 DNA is TGTGCCAGTAGTATCACTAGCGTGACCGTCTCTGGGGCCAACGTCCTGACTTTC. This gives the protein CASSITSVTVSGANVLTF. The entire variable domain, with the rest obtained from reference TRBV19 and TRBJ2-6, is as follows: DGGITQSPKYLFRKEGQNVTLSCEQNLNHDAMYWYRQDPGQGLRLIYYSQIVNDFQKGDIAEGYSVSREKKESFPLTVTSAQKNPTAFYLCASSITSVTVSGANVLTFGAGSRLTVL.

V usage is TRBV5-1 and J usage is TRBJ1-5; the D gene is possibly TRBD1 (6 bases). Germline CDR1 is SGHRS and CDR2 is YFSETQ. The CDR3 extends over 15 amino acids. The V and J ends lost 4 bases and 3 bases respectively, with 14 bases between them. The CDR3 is CASSLQGGSNQPQHF. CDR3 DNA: TGCGCCAGCAGCCTACAGGGAGGGTCCAATCAGCCCCAGCATTTT.

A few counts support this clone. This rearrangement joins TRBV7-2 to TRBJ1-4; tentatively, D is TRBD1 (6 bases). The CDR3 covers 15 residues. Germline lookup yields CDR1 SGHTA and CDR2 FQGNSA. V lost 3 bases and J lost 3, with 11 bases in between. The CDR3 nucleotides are TGTGCCAGCAGCTTTGCAGGGGCAGCTAATGAAAAACTGTTTTTT. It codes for CASSFAGAANEKLFF.

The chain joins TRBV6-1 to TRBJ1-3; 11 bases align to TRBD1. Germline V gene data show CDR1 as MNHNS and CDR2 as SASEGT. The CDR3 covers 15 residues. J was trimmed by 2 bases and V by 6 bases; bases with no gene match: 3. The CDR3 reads CASSEGQGAGNTIYF. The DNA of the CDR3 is TGTGCCAGCAGCGAGGGACAGGGGGCTGGAAACACCATATATTTT.

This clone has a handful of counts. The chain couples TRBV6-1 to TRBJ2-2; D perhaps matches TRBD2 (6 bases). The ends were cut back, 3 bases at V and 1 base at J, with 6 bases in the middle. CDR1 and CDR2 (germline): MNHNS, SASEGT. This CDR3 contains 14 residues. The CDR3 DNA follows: TGTGCCAGCAGTGAGGGGGGGAACACCGGGGAGCTGTTTTTT. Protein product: CASSEGGNTGELFF.

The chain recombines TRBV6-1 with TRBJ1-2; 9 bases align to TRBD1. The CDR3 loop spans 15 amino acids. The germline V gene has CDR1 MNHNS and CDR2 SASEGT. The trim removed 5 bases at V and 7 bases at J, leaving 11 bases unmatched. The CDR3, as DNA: TGTGCCAGCAGTACCCGGGACAGGGTTTCTGGTGGCTACACCTTC. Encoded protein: CASSTRDRVSGGYTF.

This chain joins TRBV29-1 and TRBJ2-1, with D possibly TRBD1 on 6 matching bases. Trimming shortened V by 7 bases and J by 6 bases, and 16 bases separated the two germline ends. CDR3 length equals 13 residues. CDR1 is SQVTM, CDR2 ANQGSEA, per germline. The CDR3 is CSARTANSNEQFF. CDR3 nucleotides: TGCAGCGCTCGGACAGCGAACTCCAATGAGCAGTTCTTC.

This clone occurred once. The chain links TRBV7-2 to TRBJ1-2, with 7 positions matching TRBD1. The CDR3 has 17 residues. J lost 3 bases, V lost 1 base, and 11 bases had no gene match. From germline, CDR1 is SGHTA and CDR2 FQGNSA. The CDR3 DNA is TGTGCCAGCAGCTTAGAAGTCTACAGGACAGGTGACTATGGCTACACCTTC. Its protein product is CASSLEVYRTGDYGYTF. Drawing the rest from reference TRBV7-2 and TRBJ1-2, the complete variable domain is GAGVSQSPSNKVTEKGKDVELRCDPISGHTALYWYRQSLGQGLEFLIYFQGNSAPDKSGLPSDRFSAERTGGSVSTLTIQRTQQEDSAVYLCASSLEVYRTGDYGYTFGSGTRLTVV.

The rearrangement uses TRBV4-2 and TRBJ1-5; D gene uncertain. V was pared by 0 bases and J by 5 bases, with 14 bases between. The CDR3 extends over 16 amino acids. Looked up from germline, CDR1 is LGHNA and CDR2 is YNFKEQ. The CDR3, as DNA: TGTGCCAGCAGCCAAGAAAGCGGTAGGCAGGATCAGCCCCAGCATTTT. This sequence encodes CASSQESGRQDQPQHF.

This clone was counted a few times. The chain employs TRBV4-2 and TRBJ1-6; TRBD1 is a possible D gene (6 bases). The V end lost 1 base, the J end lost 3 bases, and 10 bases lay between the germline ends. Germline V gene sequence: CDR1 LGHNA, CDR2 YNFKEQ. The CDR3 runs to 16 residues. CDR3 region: CASSQGTANYNSPLHF. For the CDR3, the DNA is TGTGCCAGCAGCCAAGGGACAGCGAACTATAATTCACCCCTCCACTTT.

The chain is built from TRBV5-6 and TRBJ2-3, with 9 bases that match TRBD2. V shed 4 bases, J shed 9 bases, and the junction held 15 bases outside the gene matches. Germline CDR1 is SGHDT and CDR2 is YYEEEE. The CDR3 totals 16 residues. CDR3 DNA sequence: TGTGCCAGCAGCCCACGGACTAGCGCCAGACCTCGAACGCAGTATTTT. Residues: CASSPRTSARPRTQYF.

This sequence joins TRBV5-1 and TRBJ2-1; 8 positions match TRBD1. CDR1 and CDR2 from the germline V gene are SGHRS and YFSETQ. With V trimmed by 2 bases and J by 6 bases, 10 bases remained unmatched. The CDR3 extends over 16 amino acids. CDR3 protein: CASSFFSGQGVNEQFF. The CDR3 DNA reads TGCGCCAGCAGCTTTTTTTCAGGACAGGGAGTCAATGAGCAGTTCTTC.

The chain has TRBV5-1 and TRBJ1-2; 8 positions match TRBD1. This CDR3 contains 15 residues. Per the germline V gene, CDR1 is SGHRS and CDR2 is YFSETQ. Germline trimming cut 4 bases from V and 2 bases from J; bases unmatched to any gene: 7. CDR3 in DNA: TGCGCCAGCAGCAAGGCAGGGGGCGAGAACTATGGCTACACCTTC. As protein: CASSKAGGENYGYTF.

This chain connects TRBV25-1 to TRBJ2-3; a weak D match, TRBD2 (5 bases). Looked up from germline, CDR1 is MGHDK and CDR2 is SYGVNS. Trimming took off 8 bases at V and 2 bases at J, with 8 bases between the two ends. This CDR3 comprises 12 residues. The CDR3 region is CASQRFTDTQYF. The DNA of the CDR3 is TGTGCCAGCCAGCGGTTCACAGATACGCAGTATTTT. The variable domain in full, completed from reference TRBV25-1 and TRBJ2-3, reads EADIYQTPRYLVIGTGKKITLECSQTMGHDKMYWYQQDPGMELHLIHYSYGVNSTEKGDLSSESTVSRIRTEHFPLTLESARPSHTSQYLCASQRFTDTQYFGPGTRLTVL.

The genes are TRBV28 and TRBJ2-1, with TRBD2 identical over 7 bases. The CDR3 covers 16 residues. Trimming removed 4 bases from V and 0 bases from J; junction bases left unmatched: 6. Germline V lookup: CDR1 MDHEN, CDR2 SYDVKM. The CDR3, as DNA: TGTGCCAGCAGTTCCCCTAGCGGCAGCTCCTACAATGAGCAGTTCTTC. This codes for CASSSPSGSSYNEQFF.

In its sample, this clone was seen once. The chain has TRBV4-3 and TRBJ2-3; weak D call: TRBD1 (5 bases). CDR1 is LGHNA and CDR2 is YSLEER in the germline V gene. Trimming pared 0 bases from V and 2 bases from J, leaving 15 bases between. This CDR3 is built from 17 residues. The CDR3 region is CASSQDWGREFTDTQYF. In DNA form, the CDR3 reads TGCGCCAGCAGCCAAGATTGGGGCAGGGAATTCACAGATACGCAGTATTTT.

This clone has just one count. CDR3 residues: CASSVEGQGPDEQYF. The CDR3 DNA is TGTGCCAGCAGCGTAGAGGGACAGGGGCCGGACGAGCAGTACTTC. The gene calls are TRBV9 and TRBJ2-7; 10 bases are shared with TRBD1. This CDR3 is built from 15 residues. Looked up from germline, CDR1 is SGDLS and CDR2 is YYNGEE. J was trimmed by 5 bases and V by 0 bases; bases with no gene match: 5. Variable domain in full (rest from reference TRBV9 and TRBJ2-7): DSGVTQTPKHLITATGQRVTLRCSPRSGDLSVYWYQQSLDQGLQFLIQYYNGEERAKGNILERFSAQQFPDLHSELNLSSLELGDSALYFCASSVEGQGPDEQYFGPGTRLTVT.

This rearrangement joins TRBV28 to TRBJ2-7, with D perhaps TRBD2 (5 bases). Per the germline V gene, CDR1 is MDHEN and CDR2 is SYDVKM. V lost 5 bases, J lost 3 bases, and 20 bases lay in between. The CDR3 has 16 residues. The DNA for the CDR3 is TGTGCCAGCAGTCTCGGCCGAACCAGCGGTAGCTACGAGCAGTACTTC. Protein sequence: CASSLGRTSGSYEQYF.

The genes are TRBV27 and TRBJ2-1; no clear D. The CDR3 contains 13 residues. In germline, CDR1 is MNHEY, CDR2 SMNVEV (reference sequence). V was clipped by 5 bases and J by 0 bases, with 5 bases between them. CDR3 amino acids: CASSTSSYNEQFF. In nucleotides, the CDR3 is TGTGCCAGCAGTACGAGCTCCTACAATGAGCAGTTCTTC.

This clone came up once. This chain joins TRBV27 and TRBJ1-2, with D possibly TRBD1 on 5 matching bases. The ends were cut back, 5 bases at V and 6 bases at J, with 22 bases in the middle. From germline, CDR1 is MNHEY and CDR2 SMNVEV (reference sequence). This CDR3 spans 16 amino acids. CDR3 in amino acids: CASSPIGRGGLNGYTF. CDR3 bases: TGTGCCAGCAGTCCCATAGGACGGGGGGGGTTAAATGGCTACACCTTC.